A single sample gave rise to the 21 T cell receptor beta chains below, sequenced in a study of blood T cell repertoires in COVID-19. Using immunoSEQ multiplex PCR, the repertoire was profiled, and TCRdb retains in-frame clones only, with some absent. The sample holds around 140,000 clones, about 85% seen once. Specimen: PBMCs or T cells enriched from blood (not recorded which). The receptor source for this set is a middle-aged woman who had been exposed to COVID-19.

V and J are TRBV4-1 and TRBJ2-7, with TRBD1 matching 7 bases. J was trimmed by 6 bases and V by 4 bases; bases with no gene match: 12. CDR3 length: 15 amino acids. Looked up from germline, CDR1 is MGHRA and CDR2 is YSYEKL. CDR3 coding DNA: TGCGCCAGCAGCCTCGTCCCGCGGGCAGGGGGCGAGCAGTACTTC. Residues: CASSLVPRAGGEQYF.

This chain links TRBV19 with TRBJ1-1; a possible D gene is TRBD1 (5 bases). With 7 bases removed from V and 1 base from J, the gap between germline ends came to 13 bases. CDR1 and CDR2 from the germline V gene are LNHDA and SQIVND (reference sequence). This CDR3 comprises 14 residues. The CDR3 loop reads CASTHTTGNTEAFF. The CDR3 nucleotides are TGTGCCAGTACTCATACCACAGGGAACACTGAAGCTTTCTTT.

The CDR3 protein is CASSSSQGARAEAFF. The CDR3 coding sequence is TGTGCCAGCAGTAGTTCACAGGGGGCGCGCGCTGAAGCTTTCTTT. This chain uses TRBV28 with TRBJ1-1; TRBD1 matches 9 bases. The CDR3 spans 15 residues. Germline V gives CDR1 MDHEN, CDR2 SYDVKM. After removal of 5 bases from V and 6 bases from J, the junction contained 10 bases not matched to a gene.

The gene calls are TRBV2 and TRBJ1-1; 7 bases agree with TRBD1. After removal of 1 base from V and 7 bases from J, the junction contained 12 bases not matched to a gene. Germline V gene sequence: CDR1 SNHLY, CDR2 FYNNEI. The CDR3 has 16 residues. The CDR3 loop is CASSEGGRDRAFEAFF. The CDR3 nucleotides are TGTGCCAGCAGTGAAGGTGGAAGGGACAGAGCTTTTGAAGCTTTCTTT.

CDR3 DNA sequence: TGTGCCATCAGTGATAACGGGGAACGCTCACCCCTCCACTTT. Translating it yields CAISDNGERSPLHF. The genes are TRBV10-3 and TRBJ1-6; D is unclear. V was shortened by 3 bases and J by 10 bases, with 13 bases between the two germline ends. The CDR3 consists of 14 residues. Per the germline V gene, CDR1 is ENHRY and CDR2 is SYGVKD.

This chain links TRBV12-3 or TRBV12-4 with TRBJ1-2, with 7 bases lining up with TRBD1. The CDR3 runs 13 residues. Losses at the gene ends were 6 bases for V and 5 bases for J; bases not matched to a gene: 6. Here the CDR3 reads CASRPGQRYGYTF. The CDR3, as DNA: TGTGCCAGCAGGCCGGGACAGAGGTATGGCTACACCTTC.

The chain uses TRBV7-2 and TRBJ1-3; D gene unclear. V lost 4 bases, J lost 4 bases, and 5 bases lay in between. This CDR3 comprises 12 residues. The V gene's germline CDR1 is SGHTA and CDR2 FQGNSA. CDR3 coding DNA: TGTGCCAGCAGCTCCCAGGGAAACACCATATATTTT. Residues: CASSSQGNTIYF.

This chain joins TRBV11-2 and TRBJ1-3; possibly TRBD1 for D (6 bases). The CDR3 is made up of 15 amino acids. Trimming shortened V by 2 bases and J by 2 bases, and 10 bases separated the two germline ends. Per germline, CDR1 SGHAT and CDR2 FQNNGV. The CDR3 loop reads CASSLNRDPGNTIYF. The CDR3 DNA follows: TGTGCCAGCAGCTTAAACAGGGACCCTGGAAACACCATATATTTT.

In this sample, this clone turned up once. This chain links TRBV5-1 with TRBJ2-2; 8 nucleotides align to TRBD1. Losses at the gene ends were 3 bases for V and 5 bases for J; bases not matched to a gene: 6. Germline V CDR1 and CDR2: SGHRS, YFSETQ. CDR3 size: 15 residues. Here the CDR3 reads CASSYTQGGTGELFF. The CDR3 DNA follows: TGCGCCAGCAGCTACACACAGGGGGGTACCGGGGAGCTGTTTTTT.

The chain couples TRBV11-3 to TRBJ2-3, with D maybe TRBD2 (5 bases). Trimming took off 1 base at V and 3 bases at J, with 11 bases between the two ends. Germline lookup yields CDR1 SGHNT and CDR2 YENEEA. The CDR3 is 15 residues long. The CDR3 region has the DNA TGTGCCAGCAGCTTAGCGGGCGGGTTGACAGATACGCAGTATTTT. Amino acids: CASSLAGGLTDTQYF.

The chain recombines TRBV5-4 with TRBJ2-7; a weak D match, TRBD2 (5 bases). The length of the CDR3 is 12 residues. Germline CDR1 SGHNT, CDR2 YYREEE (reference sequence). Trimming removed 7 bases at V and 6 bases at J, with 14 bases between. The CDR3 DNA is TGTGCCAGCGGGTACTCGGGAACCGAGCAGTACTTC. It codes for CASGYSGTEQYF. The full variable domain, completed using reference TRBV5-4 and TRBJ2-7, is ETGVTQSPTHLIKTRGQQVTLRCSSQSGHNTVSWYQQALGQGPQFIFQYYREEENGRGNFPPRFSGLQFPNYSSELNVNALELDDSALYLCASGYSGTEQYFGPGTRLTVT.

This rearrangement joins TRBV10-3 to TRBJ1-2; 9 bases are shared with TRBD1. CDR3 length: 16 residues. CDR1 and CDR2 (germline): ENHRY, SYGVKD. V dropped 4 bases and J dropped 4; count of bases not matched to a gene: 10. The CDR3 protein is CAISAEGQGQGYGYTF. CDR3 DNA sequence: TGTGCCATCAGTGCAGAGGGACAGGGTCAGGGCTATGGCTACACCTTC.

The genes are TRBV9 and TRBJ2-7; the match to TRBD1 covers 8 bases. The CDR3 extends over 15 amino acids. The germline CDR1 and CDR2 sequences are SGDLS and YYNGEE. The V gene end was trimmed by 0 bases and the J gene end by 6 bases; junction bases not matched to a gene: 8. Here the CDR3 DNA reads TGTGCCAGCAGCGTAGCTGTCGACAGGGGACCCGAGCAGTACTTC. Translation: CASSVAVDRGPEQYF.

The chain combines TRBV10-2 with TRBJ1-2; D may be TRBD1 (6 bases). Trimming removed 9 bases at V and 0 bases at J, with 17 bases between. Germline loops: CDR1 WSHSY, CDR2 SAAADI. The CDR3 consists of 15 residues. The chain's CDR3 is CASGTGPPSNYGYTF. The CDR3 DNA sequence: TGCGCCAGTGGCACAGGGCCCCCCTCTAACTATGGCTACACCTTC.

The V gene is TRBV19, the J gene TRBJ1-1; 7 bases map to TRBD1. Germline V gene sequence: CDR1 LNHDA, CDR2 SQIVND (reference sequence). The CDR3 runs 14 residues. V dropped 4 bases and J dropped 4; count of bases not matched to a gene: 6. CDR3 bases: TGTGCCAGTAGTACCACGACAGGGCCCACTGAAGCTTTCTTT. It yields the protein CASSTTTGPTEAFF.

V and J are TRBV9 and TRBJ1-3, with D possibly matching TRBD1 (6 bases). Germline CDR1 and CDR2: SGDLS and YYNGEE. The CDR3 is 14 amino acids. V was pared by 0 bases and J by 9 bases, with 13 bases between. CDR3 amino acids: CASSVVGTTGTIYF. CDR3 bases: TGTGCCAGCAGCGTAGTCGGGACAACGGGCACCATATATTTT.

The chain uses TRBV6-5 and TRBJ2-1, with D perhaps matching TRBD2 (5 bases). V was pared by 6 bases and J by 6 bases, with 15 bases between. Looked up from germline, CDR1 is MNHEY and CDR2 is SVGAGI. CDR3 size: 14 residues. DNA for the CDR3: TGTGCCAGCAGGCTTGGGCGGGCCGCCAATGAGCAGTTCTTC. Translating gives CASRLGRAANEQFF.

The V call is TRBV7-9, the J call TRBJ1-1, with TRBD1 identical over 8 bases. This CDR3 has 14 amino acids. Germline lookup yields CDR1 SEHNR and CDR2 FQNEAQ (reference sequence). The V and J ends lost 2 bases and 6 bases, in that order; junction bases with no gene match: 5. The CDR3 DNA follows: TGTGCCAGCAGCTTAACCCGACAGGGGTCTGAAGCTTTCTTT. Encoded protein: CASSLTRQGSEAFF.

The CDR3 coding sequence is TGTGCCAGCAGTTTAACAGGGTCTGGGGCCAACGTCCTGACTTTC. Residues: CASSLTGSGANVLTF. V is TRBV27 and J is TRBJ2-6; D may be TRBD1 (6 bases). The CDR3 runs to 15 residues. Germline V CDR1 and CDR2: MNHEY, SMNVEV (reference sequence). The V end lost 2 bases, the J end lost 1 base, and 6 bases lay between the germline ends.

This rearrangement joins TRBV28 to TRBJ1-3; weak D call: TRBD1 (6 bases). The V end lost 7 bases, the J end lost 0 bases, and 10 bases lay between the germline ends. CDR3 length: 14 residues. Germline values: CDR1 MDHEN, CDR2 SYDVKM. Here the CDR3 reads CASKDSISGNTIYF. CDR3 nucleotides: TGTGCCAGCAAGGACAGCATCTCTGGAAACACCATATATTTT. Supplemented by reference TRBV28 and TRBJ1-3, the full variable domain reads DVKVTQSSRYLVKRTGEKVFLECVQDMDHENMFWYRQDPGLGLRLIYFSYDVKMKEKGDIPEGYSVSREKKERFSLILESASTNQTSMYLCASKDSISGNTIYFGEGSWLTVV.

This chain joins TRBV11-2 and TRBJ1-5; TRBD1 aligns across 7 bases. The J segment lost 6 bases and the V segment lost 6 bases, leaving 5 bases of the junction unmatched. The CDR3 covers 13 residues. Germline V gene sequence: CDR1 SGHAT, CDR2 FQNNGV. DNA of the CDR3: TGTGCCAGCAGTGAGGGGGCCCTTCAGCCCCAGCATTTT. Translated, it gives CASSEGALQPQHF.